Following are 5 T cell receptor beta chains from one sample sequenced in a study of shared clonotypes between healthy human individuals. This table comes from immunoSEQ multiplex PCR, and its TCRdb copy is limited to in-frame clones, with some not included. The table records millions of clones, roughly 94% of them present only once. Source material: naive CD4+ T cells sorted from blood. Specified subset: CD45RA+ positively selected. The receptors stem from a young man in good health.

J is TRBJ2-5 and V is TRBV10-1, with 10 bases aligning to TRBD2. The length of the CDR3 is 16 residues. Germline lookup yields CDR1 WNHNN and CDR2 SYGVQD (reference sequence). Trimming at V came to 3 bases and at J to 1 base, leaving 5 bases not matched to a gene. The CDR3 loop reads CASSEWTSGVQETQYF. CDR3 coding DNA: TGCGCCAGCAGTGAATGGACTAGCGGCGTCCAAGAGACCCAGTACTTC.

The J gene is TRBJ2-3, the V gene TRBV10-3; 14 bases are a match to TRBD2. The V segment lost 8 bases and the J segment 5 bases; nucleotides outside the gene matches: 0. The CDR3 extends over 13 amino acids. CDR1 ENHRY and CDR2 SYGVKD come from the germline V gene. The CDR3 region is CAIGTSGGDTQYF. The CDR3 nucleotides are TGTGCCATCGGGACTAGCGGGGGAGATACGCAGTATTTT.

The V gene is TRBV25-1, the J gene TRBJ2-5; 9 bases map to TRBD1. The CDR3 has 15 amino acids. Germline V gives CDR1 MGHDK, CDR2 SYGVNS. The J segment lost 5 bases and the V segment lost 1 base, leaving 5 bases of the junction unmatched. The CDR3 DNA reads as TGTGCCAGCAGTGAATGGGGACAGGGATCGGAGACCCAGTACTTC. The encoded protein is CASSEWGQGSETQYF.

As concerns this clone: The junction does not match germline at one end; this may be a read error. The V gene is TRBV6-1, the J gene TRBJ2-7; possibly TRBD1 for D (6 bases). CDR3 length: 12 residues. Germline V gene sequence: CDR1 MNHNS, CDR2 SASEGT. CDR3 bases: TGTGCCAGCAGTGCCCAGGGGCAGCAAGGTAACTTC. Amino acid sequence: CASSAQGQQGNF.

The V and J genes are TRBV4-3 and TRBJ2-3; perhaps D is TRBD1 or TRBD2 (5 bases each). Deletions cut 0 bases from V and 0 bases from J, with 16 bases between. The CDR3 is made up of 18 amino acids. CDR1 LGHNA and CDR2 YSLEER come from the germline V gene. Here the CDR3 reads CASSQEVSGTPSTDTQYF. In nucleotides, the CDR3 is TGCGCCAGCAGCCAAGAGGTATCAGGGACCCCCAGCACAGATACGCAGTATTTT.